This TCR beta chain was captured in a study of T-cell memory formation after mild COVID-19. V was shortened by 0 bases and J by 7 bases, with 7 bases between the two germline ends. From germline, CDR1 is MNHEY and CDR2 SVGEGT. There are 13 residues in the CDR3. TCRdb reprocessed the 5' RACE reads via MiXCR and lists one record per CDR3 protein. This table has 50,000 or so distinct CDR3 sequences, more than 9% appearing once. The genes are TRBV6-2 or TRBV6-3 and TRBJ1-5, with no clear D. The sequenced material came from PBMCs or a T cell subset sorted from them (not recorded which). The receptor was derived from a man aged 18 to 29 who had mild COVID-19 (a few samples of this study predate the infection). Cell type and time point are not known. Here the CDR3 reads CASSYSTYQPQHF. The CDR3 DNA is TGTGCCAGCAGTTACTCGACTTACCAGCCCCAGCATTTT.